These T cell receptor beta chains were read from a single sample in a study of T cell repertoires in cytomegalovirus infection. TCRdb independently ran MiXCR on the reads; one entry per CDR3 protein. Of about 920,000 distinct CDR3 sequences in the sample, less than 35% were seen once. Antigen specificity for these receptors is unknown. The specimen comprised cultured CD8+ T cells from PBMCs, sampled from culture after CMV antigen stimulation. The origin of the receptors is a human donor in good health (CMV status not recorded). Some clones in this sample may be carry-over from other donors' samples. Both conserved end residues are part of each CDR3. D genes are given only for firm matches. Some rows mark clone size as missing; the rest say once, few, many or name a class of expanded clone.

V gene	clone size	J gene	D gene	CDR3 DNA	CDR3 protein
TRBV19	few	TRBJ1-1	.	TGTGCCAGTAGCAAATCGGGACCCCGAACTGAAGCTTTCTTT	CASSKSGPRTEAFF
TRBV10-3	.	TRBJ2-7	.	TGTGCCATCGGGCCCGGCAGGGCTAACGAGCAGTACTTC	CAIGPGRANEQYF
TRBV6-2/TRBV6-3	.	TRBJ1-1	.	TGTGCCAGCAGTTATCCAAGGGCATTGAACACTGAAGCTTTCTTT	CASSYPRALNTEAFF
TRBV27	few	TRBJ2-3	TRBD2	TGTGCCAGCAGCAGAAGTTCTAGCGGAGGCACAGATACGCAGTATTTT	CASSRSSSGGTDTQYF
TRBV5-1	few	TRBJ2-1	TRBD2	TGCGCCAGCAGCTTGAACAGCGGGGGGCCCCAGGGCAATGAGCAGTTCTTC	CASSLNSGGPQGNEQFF
TRBV19	few	TRBJ1-2	TRBD1	TGTGCCTGTTCGCGGACAGGCACTAACTATGGCTACACCTTC	CACSRTGTNYGYTF
TRBV6-6	.	TRBJ2-3	.	TGTGCCAGCAGGGAAGATTACACAGATACGCAGTATTTT	CASREDYTDTQYF
TRBV7-9	.	TRBJ1-2	.	TGTGCCAGAAGCCTCCTGGACAGCAACTATGGCTACACCTTC	CARSLLDSNYGYTF
TRBV24-1	few	TRBJ2-1	.	TGTGCCACCAGTGAGGGCCTCTCCGAGGGGTTCTACAATGAGCAGTTCTTC	CATSEGLSEGFYNEQFF
TRBV7-3	few	TRBJ2-1	.	TGTGCCAGCAGCTCTAGCTTTGCAGGCACCAATGAGCAGTTCTTC	CASSSSFAGTNEQFF
TRBV27	few	TRBJ1-1	TRBD1	TGTGCCAGCGGACCGGGACAGAAGACTGAAGCTTTCTTT	CASGPGQKTEAFF
TRBV19	.	TRBJ2-3	TRBD1	TGTGCCAGTGCCTGGGCAGGGGGCTCTTCCACAGATACGCAGTATTTT	CASAWAGGSSTDTQYF
TRBV6-6	.	TRBJ2-7	TRBD1	TGTGCCAGCGTTCCCGGGACAGGGCGCTACGAGCAGTACTTC	CASVPGTGRYEQYF
TRBV7-6	many	TRBJ1-1	TRBD1	TGTGCCAGCAGGCAGACAGGGGTGACTGAAGCTTTCTTT	CASRQTGVTEAFF
TRBV7-2	many	TRBJ2-1	.	TGTGCCAGCAGCTTAGTGCCTACCGACAATGAGCAGTTCTTC	CASSLVPTDNEQFF
TRBV19	.	TRBJ2-3	.	TGTGCCAGTAAGGTACAGGGCTACACAGATACGCAGTATTTT	CASKVQGYTDTQYF
TRBV7-6	.	TRBJ2-2	.	TGTGCCAGCAGCTCCTCAGGGACTTACACCGGGGAGCTGTTTTTT	CASSSSGTYTGELFF
TRBV11-3	few	TRBJ2-3	.	TGTGCCAGCAGCTTATTTGCAGGGGATACGCAGTATTTT	CASSLFAGDTQYF
TRBV24-1	.	TRBJ1-5	TRBD1	TGTGCCACCAACTCCGGGACAGGGAACAATCAGCCCCAGCATTTT	CATNSGTGNNQPQHF
TRBV6-6	.	TRBJ2-3	.	TGTGCCAGCAGTTACTCACGTCTGGGGCCCCCTCGAGATACGCAGTATTTT	CASSYSRLGPPRDTQYF
TRBV4-2	few	TRBJ2-1	TRBD2	TGTGCCAGCACCGCCGGGACTAACTACAATGAGCAGTTCTTC	CASTAGTNYNEQFF
TRBV7-8	.	TRBJ2-2	.	TGTGCCAGCAGCCCGACCCTGGGCGGGGAGCTGTTTTTT	CASSPTLGGELFF
TRBV7-3	.	TRBJ2-5	.	TGTGCCAGCAGCCCGGGGGCCATTTACCAAGAGACCCAGTACTTC	CASSPGAIYQETQYF
TRBV6-6	few	TRBJ1-1	TRBD1	TGTGCCAGCAGTAGTCAGGGGGGATTGGACACTGAAGCTTTCTTT	CASSSQGGLDTEAFF
TRBV9	few	TRBJ1-5	.	TGTGCCAGCAGCCCAACAGGGAGCAGCAATCAGCCCCAGCATTTT	CASSPTGSSNQPQHF
TRBV24-1	.	TRBJ2-7	.	TGTGCCACCAGTGGATTGGATAGCGAAGTCTACGAGCAGTACTTC	CATSGLDSEVYEQYF
TRBV7-9	many	TRBJ2-7	.	TGTGCCAGCAGCTCCGGGACACGGGGAAGAGACTTC	CASSSGTRGRDF
TRBV20-1	.	TRBJ2-7	.	TGCAGTGCTAGAGAGGACATTGGCCCCTACGAGCAGTACTTC	CSAREDIGPYEQYF
TRBV12-3/TRBV12-4	.	TRBJ2-2	.	TGTGCCAGCACAGCTGCCACCGGGGAGCTGTTTTTT	CASTAATGELFF
TRBV7-9	many	TRBJ1-3	.	TGTGCCAGCAGCGACGATCGCAGAAACACCATATATTTT	CASSDDRRNTIYF
TRBV6-1	.	TRBJ2-3	TRBD1	TGTGCCAGCACCTTTTTGGGACAGCCGGAGGAGGCCCAGTATTTT	CASTFLGQPEEAQYF
TRBV6-2/TRBV6-3	.	TRBJ1-6	.	TGTGCCAGCAGACCGGGACCGAACTATAATTCACCCCTCCACTTT	CASRPGPNYNSPLHF
TRBV19	.	TRBJ2-1	.	TGTGCCAGTAGTATTTATAGGGGTGAGCAGTTCTTC	CASSIYRGEQFF
TRBV7-2	many	TRBJ2-2	TRBD1	TGTGCCAGCAGCTCACAGGGGCACCGGGAGCTGTTTTTT	CASSSQGHRELFF
TRBV7-9	few	TRBJ2-3	.	TGTGCCAGCCCTCCCGGAGCAGGGATACGAACAGATACGCAGTATTTT	CASPPGAGIRTDTQYF
TRBV7-9	few	TRBJ1-1	.	TGTGCCAGCAGCTCTACCTTGACAGGGAACACTGAAGCTTTCTTT	CASSSTLTGNTEAFF
TRBV5-1	.	TRBJ1-1	.	TGCGCCAGCAGCCCCAGGAGGACACATATGAACACTGAAGCTTTCTTT	CASSPRRTHMNTEAFF
TRBV12-3/TRBV12-4	.	TRBJ2-3	.	TGTGCCAGCAGTTCCCCCGGCGGCATAAAGGGGAGCACAGATACGCAGTATTTT	CASSSPGGIKGSTDTQYF
TRBV7-9	.	TRBJ1-3	.	TGTGCCAGCAGCTCCCTTTCGAAAGGTTGGAAGGACTCTGGAAACACCATATATTTT	CASSSLSKGWKDSGNTIYF
TRBV7-8	many	TRBJ2-1	TRBD1	TGTGCCAGCAGCCTCGGGACAGGGTTTTCTCATGAGCAGTTCTTC	CASSLGTGFSHEQFF
TRBV20-1	few	TRBJ1-3	TRBD1	TGCAGTGCTAGAAGCACAGGGGGCTACGGAAACACCATATATTTT	CSARSTGGYGNTIYF
TRBV27	few	TRBJ1-5	.	TGTGCCAGCGGTTACGGACAGTTCAATCAGCCCCAGCATTTT	CASGYGQFNQPQHF
TRBV5-4	few	TRBJ1-1	TRBD1	TGTGCCAGCACCTTCAACAGGGGGAACACTGAAGCTTTCTTT	CASTFNRGNTEAFF
TRBV4-1	.	TRBJ1-2	TRBD1	TGTGCCAGCACAGGACAGGGCGGCGGCTACACCTTC	CASTGQGGGYTF
TRBV7-9	once	TRBJ2-1	.	TGTGCCAGCAGCCATCAGATACATACTTTAAATGAGCAGTTCTTC	CASSHQIHTLNEQFF
TRBV27	.	TRBJ1-2	.	TGTGCCAACAGTCCTTTAAGGGGCACAAACTATGGCTACACCTTC	CANSPLRGTNYGYTF
TRBV4-1	.	TRBJ1-2	.	TGCGCCAGCAGCCAAGTAGGAGGGCCCGGCTACACCTTC	CASSQVGGPGYTF
TRBV20-1	many	TRBJ2-1	TRBD2	TGCAGTGCTAGAGATCTATCTAGCGGGGGGGAGCAGTTCTTC	CSARDLSSGGEQFF
TRBV12-5	.	TRBJ2-3	TRBD1	TGTGCTAGTGCCATTGCAGGGGGCGCAGATACGCAGTATTTT	CASAIAGGADTQYF
TRBV9	few	TRBJ1-2	.	TGTGCCAGCAGCGTAAGCTATACAGGGAACTATGGCTACACCTTC	CASSVSYTGNYGYTF
TRBV6-4	.	TRBJ2-2	.	TGTGCCAGCAGTGAACGGCTTCTCGGGGAGCTGTTTTTT	CASSERLLGELFF
TRBV4-1	.	TRBJ1-2	TRBD1	TGCGCCAGCAGCCCTCAACGGACAGGCAGCCACTTAGTTCCAAACTATGGCTACACCTTC	CASSPQRTGSHLVPNYGYTF
TRBV5-1	.	TRBJ2-2	TRBD1	TGCGCCAGCAGCTTCGGACAGGCAACGAACACCGGGGAGCTGTTTTTT	CASSFGQATNTGELFF
TRBV28	.	TRBJ2-1	TRBD2	TGTGCCAGCAGGACCGGGACTAGCGGGGGATCAGTATACAATGAGCAGTTCTTC	CASRTGTSGGSVYNEQFF
TRBV10-3	few	TRBJ2-3	TRBD1	TGTGCCATCCTCCGGGACAGGGGAGATACGCAGTATTTT	CAILRDRGDTQYF
TRBV7-2	many	TRBJ2-1	.	TGTGCCAGCAGCTTTTTAAGGAGTGAGCAGTTCTTC	CASSFLRSEQFF
TRBV19	.	TRBJ1-4	TRBD1	TGTGCCAGTAGTTCCGACAGGGGAAGTTTCCAGAGTGAAAAACTGTTTTTT	CASSSDRGSFQSEKLFF
TRBV19	.	TRBJ1-2	.	TGTGCCAGTAGCCTACATCACCAAGGGGGGGGCCAAGGCCACACCTTC	CASSLHHQGGGQGHTF
TRBV4-2	.	TRBJ2-5	TRBD2	TGTGCCAGCAGCCGCGTAGGGGGACTAGAGAGAGAGACCCAGTACTTC	CASSRVGGLERETQYF